These 16 T cell receptor beta chains share one sample of origin, sequenced in a study of cytomegalovirus exposure and HLA in healthy donors. PCR amplification relied on 60 Vbeta primers (plus 13 Jbeta primers). The table came from immunoSEQ multiplex PCR; TCRdb's copy has only in-frame clones and leaves some out. The table lists under 200,000 clones, 70% to 80% of them singletons. Sequencing input: PBMCs. These receptor sequences come from a male donor in good health and CMV-seropositive.

This clone was recorded a few times. The CDR3 nucleotides read TGTGCCAGCTCCTCTACACGGGGAACCTACGAGCAGTACTTC. Translating it yields CASSSTRGTYEQYF. The chain joins TRBV18 to TRBJ2-7; D is possibly TRBD2 (5 bases). V lost 6 bases and J lost 2, with 14 bases in between. This CDR3 is built from 14 residues. CDR1 and CDR2 from the germline V gene are KGHSH and LQKENI.

V is TRBV6-4 and J is TRBJ2-3, with 8 bases that match TRBD2. In germline, CDR1 is MRHNA, CDR2 SNTAGT. V trimming: 5 bases; J trimming: 5 bases; junction bases outside the gene matches: 6. The CDR3 spans 14 residues. CDR3 loop: CASSSGGAVDTQYF. Written as DNA, the CDR3 is TGTGCCAGCAGTTCGGGGGGGGCCGTAGATACGCAGTATTTT.

This rearrangement joins TRBV9 to TRBJ1-1; D is ambiguous. CDR1 SGDLS and CDR2 YYNGEE come from the germline V gene. The CDR3 has 18 amino acids. The V end was cut by 0 bases, the J end by 3 bases, with 21 bases between. The CDR3 is CASSVDGSFEGTDTEAFF. CDR3 DNA: TGTGCCAGCAGCGTAGATGGATCTTTCGAGGGAACGGACACTGAAGCTTTCTTT.

The chain is built from TRBV19 and TRBJ1-5; 7 nucleotides match TRBD1. V lost 8 bases to trimming and J lost 4 bases; unmatched junction nucleotides: 11. The CDR3 consists of 15 residues. Germline CDR1 reads LNHDA; CDR2 reads SQIVND (reference sequence). Here the CDR3 DNA reads TGTGCCAGTCACTCCCGGACAGGAGGGAATCAGCCCCAGCATTTT. Its translation is CASHSRTGGNQPQHF. The entire variable domain, with the rest obtained from reference TRBV19 and TRBJ1-5, is as follows: DGGITQSPKYLFRKEGQNVTLSCEQNLNHDAMYWYRQDPGQGLRLIYYSQIVNDFQKGDIAEGYSVSREKKESFPLTVTSAQKNPTAFYLCASHSRTGGNQPQHFGDGTRLSIL.

V usage is TRBV5-1 and J usage is TRBJ2-3, with D uncertain. The V end was cut by 4 bases, the J end by 2 bases, with 14 bases between. The germline CDR1 and CDR2 sequences are SGHRS and YFSETQ. This CDR3 has 15 amino acids. The CDR3 loop reads CASSLGYQATDTQYF. DNA for the CDR3: TGCGCCAGCAGCCTTGGGTACCAGGCCACAGATACGCAGTATTTT.

The chain couples TRBV4-3 to TRBJ2-1; the match to TRBD2 covers 8 bases. Trimming took 3 bases from V and 3 from J; bases not matched to a gene: 4. Germline-derived CDR1 and CDR2 are LGHNA and YSLEER. The CDR3 contains 15 residues. In DNA, the CDR3 is TGCGCCAGCAGCCAGCGGGGGGAAAGCTACAATGAGCAGTTCTTC. Encoded protein: CASSQRGESYNEQFF.

This clone was seen only a few times. The chain couples TRBV12-5 to TRBJ2-1; 10 positions agree with TRBD2. The CDR3 extends over 15 amino acids. The V gene's germline CDR1 is LGHNT and CDR2 FRNRAP. Trimming at V came to 2 bases and at J to 6 bases, leaving 4 bases not matched to a gene. The CDR3 here is CASGLSGGAGNEQFF. In nucleotides, the CDR3 is TGTGCTAGTGGTTTGAGCGGGGGGGCCGGCAATGAGCAGTTCTTC.

This chain uses TRBV7-2 with TRBJ2-1, with 13 nucleotides matching TRBD2. CDR1 and CDR2 (germline): SGHTA, FQGNSA. The J segment lost 0 bases and the V segment lost 4 bases, leaving 6 bases of the junction unmatched. The CDR3 consists of 18 residues. For the CDR3, the DNA is TGTGCCAGCAGCTCCGGGACTAGCGGGGTCAGCTCCTACAATGAGCAGTTCTTC. Residues: CASSSGTSGVSSYNEQFF.

V and J are TRBV18 and TRBJ2-7, with a tentative D call TRBD2 (6 bases). Trimming stripped 4 bases from V and 4 bases from J, with 20 bases between. Germline CDR1 reads KGHSH; CDR2 reads LQKENI. The CDR3 extends over 16 amino acids. Here the CDR3 reads CASSLTLKDGGYEQYF. The CDR3 bases are TGTGCCAGCTCACTTACCTTGAAGGACGGAGGGTACGAGCAGTACTTC.

This clone turned up a few times. CDR3: CASSAGTGRLAKNIQYF. The CDR3 DNA is TGCGCCAGCAGCGCCGGGACAGGCAGGCTAGCCAAAAACATTCAGTACTTC. The rearrangement joins TRBV5-1 to TRBJ2-4; 8 positions match TRBD1. The CDR3 consists of 17 residues. Germline trimming cut 4 bases from V and 0 bases from J; bases unmatched to any gene: 9. The germline V gene encodes CDR1 SGHRS and CDR2 YFSETQ.

This clone was observed a few times. This CDR3 is CASSLDAGTPGANEQFF. The DNA of the CDR3 is TGCGCCAGCAGCTTGGACGCCGGGACTCCCGGGGCCAATGAGCAGTTCTTC. The chain is built from TRBV5-1 and TRBJ2-1; D may be TRBD2 (6 bases). The V and J ends lost 0 bases and 6 bases respectively, with 19 bases between them. Germline CDR1 and CDR2: SGHRS and YFSETQ. The CDR3 has 17 residues. Drawing the rest from reference TRBV5-1 and TRBJ2-1, the complete variable domain is KAGVTQTPRYLIKTRGQQVTLSCSPISGHRSVSWYQQTPGQGLQFLFEYFSETQRNKGNFPGRFSGRQFSNSRSEMNVSTLELGDSALYLCASSLDAGTPGANEQFFGPGTRLTVL.

The table lists this clone with a count of one. V and J are TRBV19 and TRBJ1-6, with 8 bases aligning to TRBD1. Unmatched junction bases numbered 1, after V lost 6 bases and J lost 3 bases. Germline V gene lookup returns CDR1 LNHDA and CDR2 SQIVND (reference sequence). The CDR3 is 14 residues long. CDR3 in DNA: TGTGCCAGTAGGACAGGGGACTATAATTCACCCCTCCACTTT. Translation: CASRTGDYNSPLHF.

The rearrangement links TRBV7-2 to TRBJ2-2; 9 nucleotides agree with TRBD1. The CDR3 loop spans 16 amino acids. Per germline, CDR1 SGHTA and CDR2 FQGNSA. Germline trimming cut 4 bases from V and 4 bases from J; bases unmatched to any gene: 7. CDR3 amino acids: CASSSRTGAGTGELFF. The CDR3 DNA follows: TGTGCCAGCAGCTCAAGGACAGGGGCTGGCACCGGGGAGCTGTTTTTT.

In this sample, this clone turned up a few times. Relative to the germline gene, one junction end is altered; a read error may explain this. The J gene is TRBJ1-1, the V gene TRBV4-3; D not certain. The CDR3 has 13 amino acids. Per the germline V gene, CDR1 is LGHNA and CDR2 is YSLEER. The CDR3 is CASSQDMNSEAFF. CDR3 in DNA: TGCGCCAGCAGCCAAGATATGAACTCTGAAGCTTTCTTT.

The gene calls are TRBV10-3 and TRBJ2-1, with 9 bases identical to TRBD2. The CDR3 has 15 residues. J lost 5 bases, V lost 6 bases, and 8 bases had no gene match. Per germline, CDR1 ENHRY and CDR2 SYGVKD. CDR3 nucleotide sequence: TGTGCCATCAGCCTTAGCGGGAGCAGCCACAATGAGCAGTTCTTC. Protein sequence: CAISLSGSSHNEQFF.

The chain carries TRBV5-1 and TRBJ2-5; 8 bases fit TRBD2. Trimming removed 5 bases from V and 5 bases from J; junction bases left unmatched: 8. The germline gives CDR1 SGHRS, CDR2 YFSETQ. This CDR3 has 14 amino acids. Written as DNA, the CDR3 is TGCGCCAGCAGATTTAGCGGGGTGGATGAGACCCAGTACTTC. Translated: CASRFSGVDETQYF.